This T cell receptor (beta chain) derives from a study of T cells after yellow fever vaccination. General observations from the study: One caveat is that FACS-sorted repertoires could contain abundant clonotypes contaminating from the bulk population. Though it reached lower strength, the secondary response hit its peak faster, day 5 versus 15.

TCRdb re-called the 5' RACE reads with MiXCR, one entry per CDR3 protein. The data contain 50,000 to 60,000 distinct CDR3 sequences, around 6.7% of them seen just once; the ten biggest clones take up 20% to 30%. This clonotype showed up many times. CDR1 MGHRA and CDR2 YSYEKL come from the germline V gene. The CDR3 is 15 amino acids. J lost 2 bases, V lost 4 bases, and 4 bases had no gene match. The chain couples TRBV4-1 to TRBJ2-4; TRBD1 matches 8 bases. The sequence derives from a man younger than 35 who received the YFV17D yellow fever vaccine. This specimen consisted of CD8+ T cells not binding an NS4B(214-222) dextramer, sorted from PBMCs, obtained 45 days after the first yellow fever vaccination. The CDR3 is CASSPQGATKNIQYF. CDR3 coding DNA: TGCGCCAGCAGCCCTCAGGGGGCAACCAAAAACATTCAGTACTTC.